The clone carrying this T cell receptor (beta chain) was seen a few times. What it recognizes is unknown. These data are taken from a study of beta chain features in type 1 diabetes. Study results and caveats: Moderate yet significant TCRB CDR3 shortening was seen in Type 1 diabetes patients in all four CD4+ subsets.

Germline CDR1 is GTSNPN and CDR2 is SVGIG (reference sequence). Trimming left V 2 bases short and J 2 bases short, with 10 bases between. The CDR3 is 14 residues long. The investigators reverse transcribed all of the isolated RNA, so they sequenced expressed TCRB transcripts. Using immunoSEQ multiplex PCR, the repertoire was profiled, and TCRdb retains in-frame clones only, with some absent. This sample yields around 40,000 clones, of which under 65% are seen a single time; approximately 2% belongs to the top ten. The clonotype was recovered from a woman younger than 30 in good health. This rearrangement joins TRBV30 to TRBJ1-5, with D perhaps matching TRBD1 (5 bases). Sequencing input: Tregs from blood. The chain's CDR3 is CAWSSGYGNQPQHF. The CDR3 bases are TGTGCCTGGAGTTCAGGGTATGGCAATCAGCCCCAGCATTTT. Based on the CDR3 plus reference TRBV30 and TRBJ1-5, the full variable domain is SQTIHQWPATLVQPVGSPLSLECTVEGTSNPNLYWYRQAAGRGLQLLFYSVGIGQISSEVPQNLSASRPQDRQFILSSKKLLLSDSGFYLCAWSSGYGNQPQHFGDGTRLSIL.